This T cell receptor beta chain was recorded in a study of neurological immune-mediated disorders. The CDR3 covers 14 residues. Germline-derived CDR1 and CDR2 are DFQATT and SNEGSKA (reference sequence). Trimming took 5 bases from V and 4 from J, leaving 14 bases between them. The making of cDNA relied on 5'RACE with 10-nucleotide random UMIs. TCRdb re-called the 5' RACE reads with MiXCR, one entry per CDR3 protein. This sample carries more than 35,000 distinct CDR3 sequences, about a tenth of them seen once, and the ten largest clones take roughly 6.6%. J is TRBJ2-2 and V is TRBV20-1, with a weak D call TRBD2 (7 bases). Sequencing used PBMCs. The receptor comes from a woman in her twenties or thirties with HTLV-1-associated myelopathy (HAM/TSP). CDR3 sequence (DNA): TGCAGTGCTCGGGGGGCAGCGAGCACCGGGGAGCTGTTTTTT. As protein: CSARGAASTGELFF.